Presented here are 11 T cell receptor beta chains from one specimen sequenced in a study of shared clonotypes between healthy human individuals. TCRdb keeps only in-frame clones here, not all; method: immunoSEQ multiplex PCR. The table includes roughly 2.5 million clones, over 85% detected once. Sequencing was carried out using naive CD4+ T cells sorted from blood. As for subset: CD45RA+ positively selected. Receptors were obtained from a young man in good health.

The chain carries TRBV9 and TRBJ1-1; weak D call: TRBD1 (6 bases). Germline CDR1 is SGDLS and CDR2 is YYNGEE. CDR3 length: 15 residues. Between the trimmed V and J ends, which lost 4 bases and 5 bases, there was a span of 18 bases. The chain's CDR3 is CASSPVGGRNTEAFF. DNA of the CDR3: TGTGCCAGCAGCCCTGTGGGGGGGCGGAATACTGAAGCTTTCTTT.

The genes are TRBV4-1 and TRBJ1-5, with D possibly TRBD1 on 5 matching bases. Trimming took 8 bases from V and 1 from J, leaving 15 bases between them. The length of the CDR3 is 15 residues. CDR1 MGHRA and CDR2 YSYEKL come from the germline V gene. CDR3 in amino acids: CASSPIRDSNQPQHF. The DNA for the CDR3 is TGCGCCAGCTCCCCGATCAGGGACAGCAATCAGCCCCAGCATTTT.

The genes are TRBV7-9 and TRBJ2-1; TRBD2 agrees at 8 bases. The CDR3 is 13 amino acids. Germline V CDR1 and CDR2: SEHNR, FQNEAQ (reference sequence). With V trimmed by 3 bases and J by 8 bases, 3 bases remained unmatched. CDR3 nucleotide sequence: TGTGCCAGCAGCTTGGCTAGCGGGCATGAGCAGTTCTTC. Its protein product is CASSLASGHEQFF.

This clone occurred a few times. Other DNA sequences in this specimen translate into the identical CDR3. This chain joins TRBV5-1 and TRBJ1-5; D call uncertain. This CDR3 has 13 amino acids. Germline V gene data show CDR1 as SGHRS and CDR2 as YFSETQ. Trimming shortened V by 4 bases and J by 2 bases, and 7 bases separated the two germline ends. The chain's CDR3 is CASSLNGNQPQHF. CDR3 nucleotide sequence: TGCGCCAGCAGCCTAAACGGCAATCAGCCCCAGCATTTT.

The chain has TRBV9 and TRBJ2-3; D call uncertain. In germline, CDR1 is SGDLS, CDR2 YYNGEE. The CDR3 is made up of 16 amino acids. Trimming stripped 4 bases from V and 4 bases from J, with 19 bases between. The CDR3, as DNA: TGTGCCAGCAGCTCCCGACTCGGAGTAATGGCAGATACGCAGTATTTT. This codes for CASSSRLGVMADTQYF.

The V call is TRBV5-1, the J call TRBJ2-7, with TRBD2 matching over 9 bases. The germline gives CDR1 SGHRS, CDR2 YFSETQ. V lost 0 bases and J lost 7; bases outside the gene matches: 5. The CDR3 is 14 amino acids. The CDR3 DNA sequence: TGCGCCAGCAGCTTGGGCGGGAGGGTAGGAGAGCAGTACTTC. Encoded protein: CASSLGGRVGEQYF.

This chain uses TRBV11-2 with TRBJ2-5; D may be TRBD1 or TRBD2 (5 bases each). Germline assignment: CDR1 SGHAT and CDR2 FQNNGV. The CDR3 loop spans 17 amino acids. Trimming took off 4 bases at V and 4 bases at J, with 22 bases between the two ends. The CDR3 loop reads CASSSKRGLAPGETQYF. The CDR3 DNA reads TGTGCCAGCAGCTCAAAGAGGGGTTTAGCGCCCGGAGAGACCCAGTACTTC.

The genes are TRBV5-1 and TRBJ2-2, with D tentatively TRBD1 (5 bases). CDR1 is SGHRS, CDR2 YFSETQ, per germline. V shed 3 bases and J shed 4 bases, with 13 bases lying between them. There are 15 residues in the CDR3. Here the CDR3 reads CASSSRQGSTGELFF. CDR3 DNA: TGCGCCAGCAGCTCCCGTCAGGGAAGCACCGGGGAGCTGTTTTTT.

V usage is TRBV6-5 and J usage is TRBJ1-2; D is perhaps TRBD1 (6 bases). The CDR3 is 14 residues long. V shed 5 bases and J shed 3 bases, with 13 bases lying between them. CDR1 MNHEY and CDR2 SVGAGI come from the germline V gene. CDR3 nucleotides: TGTGCCAGCAGTCGTTCAGGGGAGGACTATGGCTACACCTTC. Translated: CASSRSGEDYGYTF.

The chain employs TRBV2 and TRBJ2-7; perhaps TRBD1 as D (5 bases). Germline V gives CDR1 SNHLY, CDR2 FYNNEI. Trimming shortened V by 2 bases and J by 5 bases, and 10 bases separated the two germline ends. CDR3 size: 13 residues. The CDR3 DNA reads TGTGCCAGCAGTGAATGGCAGGGCCACGAGCAGTACTTC. Amino acid sequence: CASSEWQGHEQYF.

V and J are TRBV7-8 and TRBJ2-7; TRBD1 matches at 12 bases. The CDR3 loop spans 16 amino acids. The V gene's germline CDR1 is SGHVS and CDR2 FQNEAQ. Trimming at V came to 1 base and at J to 4 bases, leaving 5 bases not matched to a gene. CDR3 sequence reads: CASSLEGTGGKYEQYF. CDR3 nucleotide sequence: TGTGCCAGCAGCTTAGAAGGGACAGGGGGCAAGTACGAGCAGTACTTC.